Presented here are 23 T cell receptor beta chains from one specimen sequenced in a study of blood T cells in healthy people across ages. Using a J-beta primer mix together with a sample-barcoded 5' primer, a second PCR was run for about 6 to 12 cycles. One entry per CDR3 protein, called by TCRdb with MiXCR from the 5' RACE reads. This table holds over a million distinct CDR3 sequences, almost 60% found once. The sample consisted of blood. The receptors shown here come from a man between 18 and 35 years old in good health.

The V call is TRBV7-2, the J call TRBJ2-7; 7 bases agree with TRBD2. The CDR3 is 15 residues long. Germline CDR1 is SGHTA and CDR2 is FQGNSA. The V and J ends lost 1 base and 2 bases, in that order; junction bases with no gene match: 5. CDR3 region: CASSLESGITYEQYF. CDR3 in DNA: TGTGCCAGCAGCTTAGAGAGCGGGATAACCTACGAGCAGTACTTC.

The V call is TRBV2, the J call TRBJ2-3; maybe TRBD2 (6 bases). Germline-derived CDR1 and CDR2 are SNHLY and FYNNEI. The V end lost 8 bases, the J end lost 5 bases, and 14 bases lay between the germline ends. The CDR3 runs 13 residues. CDR3 sequence reads: CASRVGAGDTQYF. Written as DNA, the CDR3 is TGTGCCAGCCGCGTCGGAGCGGGAGATACGCAGTATTTT.

This clonotype appeared a few times. The genes are TRBV7-9 and TRBJ1-1; 8 positions match TRBD1. CDR3 length: 14 amino acids. Unmatched junction bases numbered 2, after V lost 4 bases and J lost 1 base. Germline loops: CDR1 SEHNR, CDR2 FQNEAQ (reference sequence). The CDR3 protein is CASSWTGKNTEAFF. In DNA form, the CDR3 reads TGTGCCAGCAGCTGGACAGGGAAGAACACTGAAGCTTTCTTT.

The chain joins TRBV7-9 to TRBJ2-7; perhaps TRBD2 as D (6 bases). Trimming shortened V by 0 bases and J by 4 bases, and 25 bases separated the two germline ends. There are 19 residues in the CDR3. CDR1 is SEHNR and CDR2 is FQNEAQ in the germline V gene (reference sequence). In DNA, the CDR3 is TGTGCCAGCAGCTTAGCGCATCTGATTCGCGACGGGAGTCCTTACGAGCAGTACTTC. Translation gives CASSLAHLIRDGSPYEQYF.

Only a few counts were recorded for this clonotype. The V and J genes are TRBV20-1 and TRBJ2-1, with 9 bases that match TRBD2. Trimming removed 3 bases from V and 5 bases from J; junction bases left unmatched: 5. The length of the CDR3 is 14 residues. Germline CDR1 is DFQATT and CDR2 is SNEGSKA (reference sequence). The CDR3 DNA reads as TGCAGTGCTAGGACCGCGGGGGGGCACAATGAGCAGTTCTTC. Amino acid sequence: CSARTAGGHNEQFF.

This clonotype was counted only a few times. The chain couples TRBV12-3 or TRBV12-4 to TRBJ2-3; D not resolved. There are 13 residues in the CDR3. V gave up 8 bases and J gave up 2 bases, with 11 bases separating them. The CDR3 DNA reads TGTGCCAGCTCCACCACCTTCACAGATACGCAGTATTTT. It is translated as CASSTTFTDTQYF.

This sequence joins TRBV20-1 and TRBJ2-4, with 8 bases aligning to TRBD1. The assigned J gene may be wrong: the sequence end matches TRBJ2-7 better. The CDR3 runs to 15 residues. Looked up from germline, CDR1 is DFQATT and CDR2 is SNEGSKA (reference sequence). The CDR3 DNA sequence: TGCAGTGCTCGACCTCACCAGGGGGCCATATACGAGCAGTACTTC. Protein product: CSARPHQGAIYEQYF.

DNA for the CDR3: TGCAGTGCTAGAGATCGGGTGGCGGGAGTGGTGGGTGAGCAGTTCTTC. Its protein is CSARDRVAGVVGEQFF. The V and J genes are TRBV20-1 and TRBJ2-1; 7 nucleotides agree with TRBD2. In germline, CDR1 is DFQATT, CDR2 SNEGSKA (reference sequence). V was clipped by 0 bases and J by 9 bases; unmatched bases: 14. The CDR3 spans 16 residues.

The chain is built from TRBV6-2 or TRBV6-3 and TRBJ1-1, with D possibly matching TRBD1 (5 bases). Germline V gene sequence: CDR1 MNHEY, CDR2 SVGEGT. The CDR3 runs to 14 residues. V lost 4 bases to trimming and J lost 4 bases, with 13 bases between them. CDR3 in DNA: TGTGCCAGCAGTTCCCTGGAGGGGCCCACTGAAGCTTTCTTT. Translated: CASSSLEGPTEAFF.

The sample holds a few counts of this clonotype. V usage is TRBV27 and J usage is TRBJ1-2; 7 bases line up with TRBD1. Unmatched junction bases numbered 13, after V lost 0 bases and J lost 9 bases. Looked up from germline, CDR1 is MNHEY and CDR2 is SMNVEV (reference sequence). The CDR3 is made up of 16 amino acids. The CDR3 region is CASSLSFRDSPSRYTF. CDR3 nucleotides: TGTGCCAGCAGTTTATCATTTCGGGACAGCCCTAGTCGCTACACCTTC.

The chain recombines TRBV28 with TRBJ1-2, with D perhaps TRBD1 (5 bases). The V end lost 7 bases, the J end lost 4 bases, and 16 bases lay between the germline ends. This CDR3 region has 14 residues. Germline-derived CDR1 and CDR2 are MDHEN and SYDVKM. CDR3 bases: TGTGCCAGCATCGACCGGGTGGGGGGCTATGGCTACACCTTC. Translation gives CASIDRVGGYGYTF.

The DNA for the CDR3 is TGTGCCAGCAGTTACTCTCCCGGGACACGAAATTCACCCCTCCACTTT. Translated: CASSYSPGTRNSPLHF. The chain carries TRBV6-2 or TRBV6-3 and TRBJ1-6; TRBD1 is a possible D gene (6 bases). The CDR3 is made up of 16 amino acids. Per germline, CDR1 MNHEY and CDR2 SVGEGT. V lost 0 bases, J lost 7 bases, and 13 bases lay in between.

This sequence joins TRBV7-2 and TRBJ2-7; no clear D gene. The CDR3 is made up of 15 amino acids. V was clipped by 6 bases and J by 1 base, with 16 bases between them. Germline CDR1 is SGHTA and CDR2 is FQGNSA. CDR3 loop: CASSLYSGESYEQYF. The CDR3 nucleotides are TGTGCCAGCAGTTTATACTCAGGAGAGTCCTACGAGCAGTACTTC.

This clonotype has more than one count but fewer than ten. This rearrangement joins TRBV29-1 to TRBJ1-2, with D hard to call. The germline V and J ends were trimmed by 4 bases and 2 bases, with 11 bases remaining between them. The CDR3 sequence is 13 residues long. CDR1 is SQVTM and CDR2 is ANQGSEA in the germline V gene. In DNA, the CDR3 is TGCAGCGTTGCCCAGGTTGAGAACTATGGCTACACCTTC. It specifies CSVAQVENYGYTF.

The table lists this clonotype with a few counts. The V gene is TRBV12-3 or TRBV12-4, the J gene TRBJ1-6; D remains unclear. V gave up 5 bases and J gave up 5 bases, with 10 bases separating them. The CDR3 covers 14 residues. CDR3 nucleotides: TGTGCCAGCAGTAGGGCCGGGAATAATTCACCCCTCCACTTT. Translation: CASSRAGNNSPLHF.

In the case of this clonotype: At one end the junction does not follow the germline gene, possibly because of a read error. The chain has TRBV27 and TRBJ2-7, with a weak D call TRBD2 (5 bases). The V gene's germline CDR1 is MNHEY and CDR2 SMNVEV (reference sequence). The CDR3 extends over 14 amino acids. The CDR3 region is CTSSPAGIYYEQYF. As DNA, the CDR3 is TGTACCAGCAGTCCTGCCGGGATATACTACGAGCAGTACTTC.

The V and J genes are TRBV10-3 and TRBJ1-4; 7 bases are shared with TRBD1. From germline, CDR1 is ENHRY and CDR2 SYGVKD. The trim removed 0 bases at V and 5 bases at J, leaving 0 bases unmatched. This CDR3 has 14 residues. This CDR3 reads CAISESTGNEKLFF. The CDR3 bases are TGTGCCATCAGTGAGTCGACAGGGAATGAAAAACTGTTTTTT.

V is TRBV13 and J is TRBJ2-5; the D gene is possibly TRBD2 (6 bases). The J call is uncertain, as TRBJ2-7 better fits the DNA end. From germline, CDR1 is PRHDT and CDR2 FYEKMQ (reference sequence). The CDR3 runs 15 residues. CDR3 nucleotides: TGTGCCAGCAGCACCCGAGCAAGACGCGGGAACGAGCAGTACTTC. This translates into CASSTRARRGNEQYF.

This clonotype turned up a few times. This sequence joins TRBV20-1 and TRBJ2-3; either TRBD1 or TRBD2 may fit D (6 bases each). V dropped 6 bases and J dropped 5 bases, with 24 bases sitting between them. Germline V lookup: CDR1 DFQATT, CDR2 SNEGSKA (reference sequence). This CDR3 region has 16 residues. The CDR3 bases are TGCAGTGCGGATGGGGGCAGGAAGGACTACGAAGATACGCAGTATTTT. Translating gives CSADGGRKDYEDTQYF.

This clonotype was recorded at least ten times. The rearrangement links TRBV7-9 to TRBJ2-7; no clear D gene. V lost 6 bases to trimming and J lost 2 bases, with 8 bases between them. The CDR3 is 12 residues long. Per germline, CDR1 SEHNR and CDR2 FQNEAQ (reference sequence). CDR3: CASSSIPYEQYF. In DNA, the CDR3 is TGTGCCAGCAGTTCCATACCCTACGAGCAGTACTTC.

This clonotype was observed a few times. The rearrangement joins TRBV27 to TRBJ2-1; perhaps TRBD1 as D (5 bases). CDR1 and CDR2 from the germline V gene are MNHEY and SMNVEV (reference sequence). There are 15 residues in the CDR3. V was pared by 3 bases and J by 2 bases, with 11 bases between. In nucleotides, the CDR3 is TGTGCCAGCAGTTTTCAGGGCCCTGCCTACAATGAGCAGTTCTTC. Protein: CASSFQGPAYNEQFF.

The V and J genes are TRBV7-9 and TRBJ1-2; tentative D call: TRBD1 (6 bases). Germline-derived CDR1 and CDR2 are SEHNR and FQNEAQ (reference sequence). The CDR3 runs 14 residues. V was pared by 1 base and J by 8 bases, with 14 bases between. The CDR3 DNA is TGTGCCAGCAGCTTAGGGGCAGGGGCGTCCGGCTACACCTTC. This encodes CASSLGAGASGYTF. Supplemented by reference TRBV7-9 and TRBJ1-2, the full variable domain reads DTGVSQNPRHKITKRGQNVTFRCDPISEHNRLYWYRQTLGQGPEFLTYFQNEAQLEKSRLLSDRFSAERPKGSFSTLEIQRTEQGDSAMYLCASSLGAGASGYTFGSGTRLTVV.

This chain connects TRBV2 to TRBJ2-4; weak D call: TRBD2 (5 bases). The J call may be mistaken, given a closer DNA end match to TRBJ2-7. This CDR3 has 12 amino acids. Per germline, CDR1 SNHLY and CDR2 FYNNEI. The CDR3 DNA reads as TGTGCCAGTCTAGCTCGCCCCTACGAGCAGTACTTC. Amino acid sequence: CASLARPYEQYF.